The 5 T cell receptor beta chains in this list originate from one sample, sequenced in a study of graft-versus-host responses after intestinal transplantation. The table came from immunoSEQ multiplex PCR; TCRdb's copy has only in-frame clones and leaves some out. Counted here are 95,000 to 100,000 clones, about 84% occurring once; the ten biggest clones make up about 1.5%. This sample comprised PBMCs, obtained 255 days after intestinal transplant. These receptors all come from a human patient who received an intestinal transplant, so some T cells may come from the graft donor.

The chain is built from TRBV27 and TRBJ2-7; possibly TRBD1 or TRBD2 for D (5 bases each). The CDR3 totals 14 residues. With 4 bases removed from V and 2 bases from J, the gap between germline ends came to 12 bases. CDR1 MNHEY and CDR2 SMNVEV come from the germline V gene (reference sequence). CDR3 loop: CASSSIGTAYEQYF. CDR3 sequence (DNA): TGTGCCAGCAGTTCGATCGGGACGGCCTACGAGCAGTACTTC.

The J gene is TRBJ2-3, the V gene TRBV19; possibly TRBD1 or TRBD2 for D (7 bases each). Germline CDR1 and CDR2: LNHDA and SQIVND (reference sequence). V dropped 3 bases and J dropped 8 bases, with 12 bases sitting between them. The CDR3 runs 13 residues. The CDR3: CASSIQGGVTQYF. The CDR3 region has the DNA TGTGCCAGTAGTATCCAGGGGGGGGTTACGCAGTATTTT.

This clone was seen only once. The CDR3 sequence: CASSLSYLGELFF. CDR3 nucleotides: TGTGCCAGCAGCCTATCTTATCTCGGGGAGCTGTTTTTT. The V and J genes are TRBV7-6 and TRBJ2-2; the D is unclear. V gave up 5 bases and J gave up 7 bases, with 11 bases separating them. Germline V gene sequence: CDR1 SGHVS, CDR2 FNYEAQ. The CDR3 totals 13 residues.

This clone has just a few counts. V and J are TRBV6-5 and TRBJ2-7; tentative D call: TRBD1 (6 bases). The germline V and J ends were trimmed by 5 bases and 1 base, with 12 bases remaining between them. The germline gives CDR1 MNHEY, CDR2 SVGAGI. This CDR3 is built from 14 residues. CDR3 sequence reads: CASSEQGLSYEQYF. CDR3 sequence (DNA): TGTGCCAGCAGTGAACAGGGCCTATCCTACGAGCAGTACTTC.

The chain links TRBV30 to TRBJ2-7; TRBD1 agrees at 10 bases. Trimming cost V 2 bases and J 3 bases; bases outside gene matches: 4. CDR1 and CDR2 from the germline V gene are GTSNPN and SVGIG (reference sequence). This CDR3 has 14 residues. The CDR3 loop is CAWSSGTGDYEQYF. Written as DNA, the CDR3 is TGTGCCTGGAGTAGCGGGACAGGGGACTACGAGCAGTACTTC.